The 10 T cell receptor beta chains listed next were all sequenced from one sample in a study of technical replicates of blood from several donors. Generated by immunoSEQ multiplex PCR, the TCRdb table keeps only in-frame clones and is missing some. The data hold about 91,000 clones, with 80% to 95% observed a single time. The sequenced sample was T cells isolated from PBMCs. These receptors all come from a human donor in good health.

The CDR3 nucleotides are TGTGCCAGCAGTGAAGTAGGGACAAAGGTCGCCGGGGAGCTGTTTTTT. Encoded protein: CASSEVGTKVAGELFF. This chain uses TRBV2 with TRBJ2-2, with D possibly TRBD1 on 6 matching bases. This CDR3 is built from 16 residues. Trimming left V 1 base short and J 6 bases short, with 15 bases between. Germline V gives CDR1 SNHLY, CDR2 FYNNEI.

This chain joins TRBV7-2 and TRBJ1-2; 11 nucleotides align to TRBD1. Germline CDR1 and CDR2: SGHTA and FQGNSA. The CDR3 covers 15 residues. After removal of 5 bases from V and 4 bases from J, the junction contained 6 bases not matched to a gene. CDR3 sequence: CASSPWTGGVYGYTF. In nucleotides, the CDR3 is TGTGCCAGCAGCCCCTGGACAGGGGGCGTCTATGGCTACACCTTC.

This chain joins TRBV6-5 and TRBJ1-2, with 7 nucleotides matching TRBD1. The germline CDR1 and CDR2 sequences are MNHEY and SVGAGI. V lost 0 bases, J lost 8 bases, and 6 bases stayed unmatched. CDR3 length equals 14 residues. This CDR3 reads CASSYSTGTEGYTF. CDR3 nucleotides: TGTGCCAGCAGTTACTCGACAGGGACGGAAGGCTACACCTTC.

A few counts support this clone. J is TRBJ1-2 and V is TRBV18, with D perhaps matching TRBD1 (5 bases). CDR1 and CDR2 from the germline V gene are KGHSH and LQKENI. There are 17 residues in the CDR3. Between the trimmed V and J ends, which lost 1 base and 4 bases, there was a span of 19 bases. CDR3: CASSPLPSQGLGYGYTF. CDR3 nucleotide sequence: TGTGCCAGCTCACCACTACCTTCCCAGGGTCTAGGCTATGGCTACACCTTC.

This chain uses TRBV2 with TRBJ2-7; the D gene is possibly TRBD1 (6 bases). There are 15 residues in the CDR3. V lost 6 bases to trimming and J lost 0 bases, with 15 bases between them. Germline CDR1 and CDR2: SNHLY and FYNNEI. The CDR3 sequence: CASRGTKGLSYEQYF. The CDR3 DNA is TGTGCCAGCAGGGGGACAAAGGGGCTCTCCTACGAGCAGTACTTC. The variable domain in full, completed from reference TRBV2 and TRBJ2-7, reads EPEVTQTPSHQVTQMGQEVILRCVPISNHLYFYWYRQILGQKVEFLVSFYNNEISEKSEIFDDQFSVERPDGSNFTLKIRSTKLEDSAMYFCASRGTKGLSYEQYFGPGTRLTVT.

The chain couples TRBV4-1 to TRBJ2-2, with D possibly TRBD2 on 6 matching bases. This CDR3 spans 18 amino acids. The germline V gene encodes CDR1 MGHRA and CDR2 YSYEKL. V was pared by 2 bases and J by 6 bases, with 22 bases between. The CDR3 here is CASSQPPWSGEGSGELFF. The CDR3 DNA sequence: TGCGCCAGCAGCCAACCCCCCTGGTCGGGGGAAGGTTCCGGGGAGCTGTTTTTT.

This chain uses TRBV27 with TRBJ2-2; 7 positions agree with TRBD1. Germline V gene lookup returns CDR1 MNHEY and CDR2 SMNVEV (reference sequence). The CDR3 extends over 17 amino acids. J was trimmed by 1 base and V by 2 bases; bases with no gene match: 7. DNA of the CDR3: TGTGCCAGCAGTTTACTCCCGGGACAGAAGAACACCGGGGAGCTGTTTTTT. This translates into CASSLLPGQKNTGELFF.

In DNA, the CDR3 is TGTGCCAGTAGTACGCGGGACAGGGGGCGCGGTGAGCAGTTCTTC. This translates into CASSTRDRGRGEQFF. This rearrangement joins TRBV19 to TRBJ2-1, with TRBD1 identical over 12 bases. Germline values: CDR1 LNHDA, CDR2 SQIVND (reference sequence). Germline trimming cut 4 bases from V and 9 bases from J; bases unmatched to any gene: 7. The CDR3 sequence is 15 residues long.

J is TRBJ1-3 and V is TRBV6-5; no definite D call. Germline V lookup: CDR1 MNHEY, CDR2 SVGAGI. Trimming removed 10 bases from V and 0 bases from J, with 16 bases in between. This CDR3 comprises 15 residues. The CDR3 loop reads CATRRSTNSGNTIYF. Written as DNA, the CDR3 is TGTGCCACCAGACGGAGCACCAACTCTGGAAACACCATATATTTT.

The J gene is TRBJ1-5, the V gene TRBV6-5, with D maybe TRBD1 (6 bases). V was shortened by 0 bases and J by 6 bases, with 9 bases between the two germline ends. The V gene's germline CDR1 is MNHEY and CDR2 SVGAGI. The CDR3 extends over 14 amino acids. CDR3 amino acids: CASSYSRGSQPQHF. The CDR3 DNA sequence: TGTGCCAGCAGTTACTCGAGGGGGTCTCAGCCCCAGCATTTT.